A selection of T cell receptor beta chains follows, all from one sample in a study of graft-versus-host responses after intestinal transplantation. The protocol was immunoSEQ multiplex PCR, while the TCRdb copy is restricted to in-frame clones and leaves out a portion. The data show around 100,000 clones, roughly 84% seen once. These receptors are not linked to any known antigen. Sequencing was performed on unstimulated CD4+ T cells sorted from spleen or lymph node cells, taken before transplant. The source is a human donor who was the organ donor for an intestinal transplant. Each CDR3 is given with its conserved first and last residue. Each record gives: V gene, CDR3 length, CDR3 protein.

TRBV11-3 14 CASSPGTSLHEQFF
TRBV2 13 CASSGEVRETQYF
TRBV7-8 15 CASTRQGASNQPQHF
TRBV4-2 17 CASSQDRTSGEGETQYF
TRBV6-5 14 CASSYSRKGYGYTF
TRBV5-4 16 CASSPTPRSWDTEAFF
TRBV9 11 CASSIHNEQFF
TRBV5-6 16 CASSYGQPPSNQPQHF
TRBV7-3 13 CASSRQGRETQYF
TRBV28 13 CASMDRVYNEQFF
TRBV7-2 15 CASSLEGGITNVLTF
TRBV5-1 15 CASSVRDRGLGEQFF
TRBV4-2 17 CASSQAGGQGVSYEQYF
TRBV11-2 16 CASSSVRGHRDNEQFF
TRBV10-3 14 CAISDGGATDTQYF
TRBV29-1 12 CSVGPGPYEQYF
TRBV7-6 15 CASSRRGGVFGEQFF
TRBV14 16 CASSHFRGPSYNEQFF
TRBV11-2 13 CASSFRETGELFF
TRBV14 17 CASSRITGTTNTGELFF